This T cell receptor (beta chain) came from a study of shared clonotypes between healthy human individuals. At least ten counts were recorded for this clone. Genomic DNA from each subset was divided evenly over several immunoSEQ plates. The assay was immunoSEQ multiplex PCR, and TCRdb's table has in-frame clones only and misses some. Counted here are about 87,000 clones, over 40% occurring once; the ten biggest clones make up about 15%. The ends were cut back, 0 bases at V and 4 bases at J, with 7 bases in the middle. There are 14 residues in the CDR3. The germline CDR1 and CDR2 sequences are SGHRS and YFSETQ.

Sequenced sample: PBMCs. The clonotype was recovered from a woman aged 40 to 49 in good health. Some clones in this sample may be carry-over from other donors' samples. The chain combines TRBV5-1 with TRBJ2-2, with D possibly matching TRBD1 (5 bases). The DNA of the CDR3 is TGCGCCAGCAGCTTGGGACAGCTCACCGGGGAGCTGTTTTTT. Translation: CASSLGQLTGELFF.